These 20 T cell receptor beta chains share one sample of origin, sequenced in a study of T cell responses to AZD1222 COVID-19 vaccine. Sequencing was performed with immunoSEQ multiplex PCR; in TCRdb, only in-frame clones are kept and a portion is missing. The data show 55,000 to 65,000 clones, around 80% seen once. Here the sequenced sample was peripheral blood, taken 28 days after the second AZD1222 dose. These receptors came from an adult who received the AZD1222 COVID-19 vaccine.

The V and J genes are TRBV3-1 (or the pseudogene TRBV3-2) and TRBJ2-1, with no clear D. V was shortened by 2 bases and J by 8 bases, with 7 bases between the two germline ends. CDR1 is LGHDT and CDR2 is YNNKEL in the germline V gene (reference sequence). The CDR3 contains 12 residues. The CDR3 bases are TGTGCCAGCAGCCAATGGAAGGATGAGCAGTTCTTC. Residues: CASSQWKDEQFF.

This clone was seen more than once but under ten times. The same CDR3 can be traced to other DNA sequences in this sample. The CDR3 DNA follows: TGTGCCAGCAGCCAGGGCAGGGGCGGTTCACCCCTCCACTTT. It codes for CASSQGRGGSPLHF. The chain carries TRBV3-1 (or the pseudogene TRBV3-2) and TRBJ1-6; TRBD1 is a possible D gene (6 bases). The CDR3 length is 14 residues. Germline V gives CDR1 LGHDT, CDR2 YNNKEL (reference sequence). V shed 3 bases and J shed 9 bases, with 12 bases lying between them.

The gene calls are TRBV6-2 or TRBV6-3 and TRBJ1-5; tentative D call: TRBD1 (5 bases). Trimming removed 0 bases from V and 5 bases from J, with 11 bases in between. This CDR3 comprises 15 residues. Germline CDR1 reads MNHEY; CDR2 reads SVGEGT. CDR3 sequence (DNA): TGTGCCAGCAGTTACTCGGCCAGGGATTATCAGCCCCAGCATTTT. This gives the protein CASSYSARDYQPQHF.

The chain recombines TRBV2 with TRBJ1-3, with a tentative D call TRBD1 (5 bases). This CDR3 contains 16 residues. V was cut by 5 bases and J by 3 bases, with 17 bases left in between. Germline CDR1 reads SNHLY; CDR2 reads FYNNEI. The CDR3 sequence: CASSRSAGPGGNTIYF. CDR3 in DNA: TGTGCCAGCAGTCGCAGCGCGGGACCGGGTGGAAACACCATATATTTT.

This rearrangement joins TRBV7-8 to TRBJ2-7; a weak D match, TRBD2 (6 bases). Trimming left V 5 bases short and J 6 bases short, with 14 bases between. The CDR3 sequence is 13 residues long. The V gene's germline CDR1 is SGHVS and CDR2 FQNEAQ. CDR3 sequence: CASSRDFGGEQYF. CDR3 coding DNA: TGTGCCAGCAGCCGGGACTTCGGGGGCGAGCAGTACTTC.

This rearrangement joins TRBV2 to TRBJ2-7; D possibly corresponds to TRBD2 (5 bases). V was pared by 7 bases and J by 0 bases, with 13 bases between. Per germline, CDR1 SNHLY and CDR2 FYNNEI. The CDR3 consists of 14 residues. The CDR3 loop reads CASTEASGSYEQYF. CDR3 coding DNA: TGTGCCAGCACGGAGGCGTCGGGCTCCTACGAGCAGTACTTC.

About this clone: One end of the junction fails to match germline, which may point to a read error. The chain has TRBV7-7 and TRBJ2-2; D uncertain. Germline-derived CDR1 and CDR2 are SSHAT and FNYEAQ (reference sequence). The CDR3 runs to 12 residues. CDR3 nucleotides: TGTGCTAGCAGCATACAGTCCGGGGAGCTGTTTTTT. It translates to CASSIQSGELFF.

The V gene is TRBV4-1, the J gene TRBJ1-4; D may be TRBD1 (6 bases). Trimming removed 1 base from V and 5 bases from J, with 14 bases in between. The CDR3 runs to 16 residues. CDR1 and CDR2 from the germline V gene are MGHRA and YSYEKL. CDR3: CASSQGSGTSNEKLFF. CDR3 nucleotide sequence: TGCGCCAGCAGCCAAGGTTCGGGGACATCCAATGAAAAACTGTTTTTT.

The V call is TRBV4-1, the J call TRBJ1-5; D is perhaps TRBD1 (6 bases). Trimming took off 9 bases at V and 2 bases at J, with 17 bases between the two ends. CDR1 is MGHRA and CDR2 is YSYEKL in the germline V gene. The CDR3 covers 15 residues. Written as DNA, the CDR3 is TGCGCCAGTGGAGGGGGGCGCTGGGGCAATCAGCCCCAGCATTTT. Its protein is CASGGGRWGNQPQHF.

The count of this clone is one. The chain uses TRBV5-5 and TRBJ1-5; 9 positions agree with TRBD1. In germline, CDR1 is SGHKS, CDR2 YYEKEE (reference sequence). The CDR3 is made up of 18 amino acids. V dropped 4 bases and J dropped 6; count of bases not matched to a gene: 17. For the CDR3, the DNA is TGTGCCAGCAGCCGAACTCACCGGGACAGGGTGGTCAGTCAGCCCCAGCATTTT. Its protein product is CASSRTHRDRVVSQPQHF.

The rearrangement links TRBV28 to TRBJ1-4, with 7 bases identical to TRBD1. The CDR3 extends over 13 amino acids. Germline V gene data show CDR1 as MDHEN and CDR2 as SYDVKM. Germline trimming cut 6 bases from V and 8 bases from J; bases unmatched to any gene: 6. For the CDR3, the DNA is TGTGCCAGCAGCAAAACAGGGGACGAAAAACTGTTTTTT. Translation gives CASSKTGDEKLFF. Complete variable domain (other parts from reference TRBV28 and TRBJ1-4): DVKVTQSSRYLVKRTGEKVFLECVQDMDHENMFWYRQDPGLGLRLIYFSYDVKMKEKGDIPEGYSVSREKKERFSLILESASTNQTSMYLCASSKTGDEKLFFGSGTQLSVL.

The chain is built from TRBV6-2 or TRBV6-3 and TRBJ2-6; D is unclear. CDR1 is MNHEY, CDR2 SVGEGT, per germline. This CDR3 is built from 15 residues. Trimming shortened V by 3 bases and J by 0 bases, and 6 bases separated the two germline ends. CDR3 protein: CASSYMVSGANVLTF. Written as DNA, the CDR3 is TGTGCCAGCAGTTATATGGTCTCTGGGGCCAACGTCCTGACTTTC.

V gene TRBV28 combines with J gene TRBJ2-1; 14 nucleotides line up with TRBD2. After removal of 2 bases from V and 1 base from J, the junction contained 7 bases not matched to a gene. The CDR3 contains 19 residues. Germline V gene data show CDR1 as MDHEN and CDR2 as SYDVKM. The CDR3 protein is CASSLPNGLAGGSYNEQFF. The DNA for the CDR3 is TGTGCCAGCAGTTTACCCAATGGACTAGCGGGAGGATCCTACAATGAGCAGTTCTTC.

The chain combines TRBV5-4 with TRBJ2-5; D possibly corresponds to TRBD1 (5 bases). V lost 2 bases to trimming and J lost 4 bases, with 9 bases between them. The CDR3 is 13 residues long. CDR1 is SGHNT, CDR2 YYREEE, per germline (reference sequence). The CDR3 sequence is CASSLGTGETQYF. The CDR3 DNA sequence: TGTGCCAGCAGCTTAGGTACAGGAGAGACCCAGTACTTC.

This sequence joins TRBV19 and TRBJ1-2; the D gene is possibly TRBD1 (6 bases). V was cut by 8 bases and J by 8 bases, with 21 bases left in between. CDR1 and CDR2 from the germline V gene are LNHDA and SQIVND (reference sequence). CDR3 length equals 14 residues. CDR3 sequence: CASSASNRVRGYTF. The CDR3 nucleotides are TGTGCCAGTTCCGCCTCGAACAGGGTGCGAGGCTACACCTTC.

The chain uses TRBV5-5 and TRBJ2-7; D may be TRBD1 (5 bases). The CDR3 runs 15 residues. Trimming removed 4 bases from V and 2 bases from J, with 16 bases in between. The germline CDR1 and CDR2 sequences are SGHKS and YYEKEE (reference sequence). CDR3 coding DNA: TGTGCCAGCAGCCTAGAGCAGGGATTCCCCTACGAGCAGTACTTC. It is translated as CASSLEQGFPYEQYF. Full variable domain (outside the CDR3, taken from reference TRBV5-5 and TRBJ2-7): DAGVTQSPTHLIKTRGQQVTLRCSPISGHKSVSWYQQVLGQGPQFIFQYYEKEERGRGNFPDRFSARQFPNYSSELNVNALLLGDSALYLCASSLEQGFPYEQYFGPGTRLTVT.

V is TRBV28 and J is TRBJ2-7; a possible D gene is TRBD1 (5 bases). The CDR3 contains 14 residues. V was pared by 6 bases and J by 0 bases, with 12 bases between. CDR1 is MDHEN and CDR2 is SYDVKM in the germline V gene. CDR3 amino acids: CASSSPQGSYEQYV. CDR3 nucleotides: TGTGCCAGCAGCTCACCTCAGGGCTCCTACGAGCAGTACGTC.

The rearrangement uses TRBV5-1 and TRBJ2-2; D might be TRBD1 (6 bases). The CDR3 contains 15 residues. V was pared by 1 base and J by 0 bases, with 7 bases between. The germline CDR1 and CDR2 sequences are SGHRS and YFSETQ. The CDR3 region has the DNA TGCGCCAGCAGCTTGACAGGGTCGAACACCGGGGAGCTGTTTTTT. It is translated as CASSLTGSNTGELFF. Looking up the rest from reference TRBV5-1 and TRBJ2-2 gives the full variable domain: KAGVTQTPRYLIKTRGQQVTLSCSPISGHRSVSWYQQTPGQGLQFLFEYFSETQRNKGNFPGRFSGRQFSNSRSEMNVSTLELGDSALYLCASSLTGSNTGELFFGEGSRLTVL.

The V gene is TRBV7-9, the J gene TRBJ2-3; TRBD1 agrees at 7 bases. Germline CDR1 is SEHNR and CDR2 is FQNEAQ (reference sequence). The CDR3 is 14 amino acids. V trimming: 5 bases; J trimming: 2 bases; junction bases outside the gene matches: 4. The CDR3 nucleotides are TGTGCCAGCAGCCGGGACAGTACCACAGATACGCAGTATTTT. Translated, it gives CASSRDSTTDTQYF.

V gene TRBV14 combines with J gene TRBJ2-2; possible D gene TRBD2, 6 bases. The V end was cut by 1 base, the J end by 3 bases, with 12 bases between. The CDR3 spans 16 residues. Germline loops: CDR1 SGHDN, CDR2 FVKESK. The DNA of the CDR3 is TGTGCCAGCAGCCAAGGTTCGGGACTTTACACCGGGGAGCTGTTTTTT. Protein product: CASSQGSGLYTGELFF.